Sequencing of this T cell receptor (beta chain) was carried out in a study of blood T cell repertoires in COVID-19. Whole-study context: From the United States, Italy and Spain came samples of acute and convalescent COVID-19.

The CDR3 length is 12 residues. The V gene end was trimmed by 3 bases and the J gene end by 6 bases; junction bases not matched to a gene: 1. CDR1 is KGHSH, CDR2 LQKENI, per germline. In the study's own analysis: Reference gene primer amplification gave estimated nucleated cell counts. The method was immunoSEQ multiplex PCR; TCRdb's version includes in-frame clones alone and lacks a portion of them. Clone size and V and J calls were adopted from that table, with D and trimming inferred from the DNA. The sample lists under 300,000 clones, about nine tenths seen once, with 3% in the top ten. The V call is TRBV18, the J call TRBJ1-1; TRBD1 agrees at 7 bases. The sample comprised peripheral blood. The sequence derives from a woman between 25 and 40 years old with active or convalescent COVID-19. CDR3 nucleotides: TGTGCCAGCTCACCCCAGGGGGCTGAAGCTTTCTTT. Its translation is CASSPQGAEAFF. The entire variable domain, with the rest obtained from reference TRBV18 and TRBJ1-1, is as follows: NAGVMQNPRHLVRRRGQEARLRCSPMKGHSHVYWYRQLPEEGLKFMVYLQKENIIDESGMPKERFSAEFPKEGPSILRIQQVVRGDSAAYFCASSPQGAEAFFGQGTRLTVV.